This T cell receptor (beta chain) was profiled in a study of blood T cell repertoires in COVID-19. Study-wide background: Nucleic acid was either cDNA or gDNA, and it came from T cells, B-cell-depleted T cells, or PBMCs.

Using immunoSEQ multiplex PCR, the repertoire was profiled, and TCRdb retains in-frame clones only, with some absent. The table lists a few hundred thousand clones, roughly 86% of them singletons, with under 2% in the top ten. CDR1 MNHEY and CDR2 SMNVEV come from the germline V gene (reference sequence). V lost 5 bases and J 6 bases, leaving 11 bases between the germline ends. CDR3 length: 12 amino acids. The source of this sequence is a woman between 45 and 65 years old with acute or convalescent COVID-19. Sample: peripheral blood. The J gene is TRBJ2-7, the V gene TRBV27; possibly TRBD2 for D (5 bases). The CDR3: CASSPRGSEQYF. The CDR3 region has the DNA TGTGCCAGCAGTCCCCGAGGGAGCGAGCAGTACTTC.